This T cell receptor (beta chain) emerged from a study of CD8+ T cells in alopecia areata. Study information: Severity of treated patients was scored by affected scalp percentage. Overall study findings and caveats: Scalp lesions, especially in alopecia totalis/universalis, had higher clonality than normal scalp.

This CDR3 is 13 amino acids long. Germline V gene lookup returns CDR1 MGHRA and CDR2 YSYEKL. Trimming took 4 bases from V and 4 from J; bases not matched to a gene: 1. This sample's treatment: oral pan-JAK inhibitor, 5-10 mg twice daily. Collection of lesional scalp punch biopsies and peripheral blood was performed in alopecia areata patients. This clone was counted between two and nine times. What it binds is unknown. Sequencing used cDNA as its template, made by extracting RNA and reverse transcribing it. Profiling relied on immunoSEQ multiplex PCR, and the TCRdb table lists in-frame clones only, not all of them. The sample includes some 180,000 clones, approximately 50% seen only once; the top ten take about 9.4%.

The sequences come from CD8+ T cells sorted from blood, collected at approximately week 52, from a patient treated with tofacitinib. The chain carries TRBV4-1 and TRBJ1-2; the match to TRBD1 covers 9 bases. The TCR sequence derives from a human donor with alopecia areata. The CDR3 loop reads CASSPGQGYGYTF. CDR3 coding DNA: TGCGCCAGCAGCCCGGGACAGGGCTATGGCTACACCTTC.